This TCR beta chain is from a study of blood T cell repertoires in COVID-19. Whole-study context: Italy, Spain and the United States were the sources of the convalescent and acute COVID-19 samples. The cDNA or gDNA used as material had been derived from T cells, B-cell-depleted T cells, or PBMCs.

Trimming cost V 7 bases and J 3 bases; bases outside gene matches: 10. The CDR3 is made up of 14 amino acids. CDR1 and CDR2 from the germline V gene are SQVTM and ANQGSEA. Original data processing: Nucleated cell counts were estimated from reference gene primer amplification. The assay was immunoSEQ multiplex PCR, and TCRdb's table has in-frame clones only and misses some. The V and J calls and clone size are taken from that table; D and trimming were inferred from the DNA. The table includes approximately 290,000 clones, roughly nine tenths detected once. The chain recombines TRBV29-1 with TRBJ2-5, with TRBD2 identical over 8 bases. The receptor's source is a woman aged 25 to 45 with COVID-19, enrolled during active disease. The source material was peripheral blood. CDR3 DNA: TGCAGCGGGATTGAGCGGGAGCGAGAAGAGACCCAGTACTTC. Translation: CSGIEREREETQYF.